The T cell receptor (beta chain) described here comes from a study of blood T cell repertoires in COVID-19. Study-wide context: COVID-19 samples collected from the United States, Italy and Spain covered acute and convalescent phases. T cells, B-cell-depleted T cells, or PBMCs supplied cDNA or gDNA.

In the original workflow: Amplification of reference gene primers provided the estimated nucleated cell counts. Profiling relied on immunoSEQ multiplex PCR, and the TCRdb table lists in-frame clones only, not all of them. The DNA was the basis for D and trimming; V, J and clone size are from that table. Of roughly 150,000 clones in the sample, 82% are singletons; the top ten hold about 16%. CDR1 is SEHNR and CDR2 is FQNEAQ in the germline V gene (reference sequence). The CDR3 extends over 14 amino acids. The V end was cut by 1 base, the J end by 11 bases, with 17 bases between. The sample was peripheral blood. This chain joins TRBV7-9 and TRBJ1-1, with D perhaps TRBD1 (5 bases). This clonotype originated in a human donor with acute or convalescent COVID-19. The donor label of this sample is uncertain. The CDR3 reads CASSLGSQGRNAFF. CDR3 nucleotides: TGTGCCAGCAGCTTAGGTAGTCAGGGTAGAAACGCTTTCTTT.